The 21 T cell receptor beta chains presented below share a single source sample, sequenced in a study of cytomegalovirus exposure and HLA in healthy donors. The PCR had 60 Vbeta and 13 Jbeta primers. The assay was immunoSEQ multiplex PCR, and TCRdb's table has in-frame clones only and misses some. The sample consists of 75,000 to 100,000 clones, 65% to 85% of them appearing once. The sample taken for sequencing was PBMCs. These receptors originate from a middle-aged man in good health and CMV-seronegative.

This clone appeared a single time. Other DNA sequences of this sample code for an identical CDR3. The gene calls are TRBV6-5 and TRBJ2-7, with 11 bases lining up with TRBD1. From germline, CDR1 is MNHEY and CDR2 SVGAGI. The CDR3 totals 13 residues. V lost 6 bases, J lost 10 bases, and 8 bases stayed unmatched. For the CDR3, the DNA is TGTGCCAGCAGCCAGGGACAGGGGGTTAATCAGTACTTC. Translating gives CASSQGQGVNQYF.

The count of this clone is one. The CDR3 sequence is CASSFQGADEKLFF. In nucleotides, the CDR3 is TGCGCCAGCAGTTTCCAGGGTGCTGATGAAAAACTGTTTTTT. The chain couples TRBV10-1 to TRBJ1-4; D perhaps matches TRBD1 (5 bases). The CDR3 sequence is 14 residues long. The V and J ends lost 5 bases and 6 bases respectively, with 13 bases between them. CDR1 WNHNN and CDR2 SYGVQD come from the germline V gene (reference sequence).

The chain combines TRBV7-9 with TRBJ1-1; D is possibly TRBD1 (6 bases). Per germline, CDR1 SEHNR and CDR2 FQNEAQ (reference sequence). Trimming stripped 3 bases from V and 5 bases from J, with 13 bases between. The CDR3 contains 14 residues. CDR3 bases: TGTGCCAGCAGCTTGGGGGACACTGGGACTGAAGCTTTCTTT. Translating gives CASSLGDTGTEAFF.

There are many counts of this clone. The chain recombines TRBV6-4 with TRBJ2-3; 8 bases are shared with TRBD2. V was clipped by 0 bases and J by 6 bases; unmatched bases: 2. CDR1 is MRHNA, CDR2 SNTAGT, per germline. The CDR3 loop spans 14 amino acids. The DNA for the CDR3 is TGTGCCAGCAGTGACTCTAGCGGGGCTGATACGCAGTATTTT. It codes for CASSDSSGADTQYF.

The chain uses TRBV11-2 and TRBJ2-1; tentative D call: TRBD2 (6 bases). Trimming cost V 3 bases and J 5 bases, with 11 bases left between them. This CDR3 is 14 amino acids long. Germline CDR1 reads SGHAT; CDR2 reads FQNNGV. The CDR3 loop reads CASSLLALNNEQFF. In nucleotides, the CDR3 is TGTGCCAGCAGCTTGCTAGCGCTTAACAATGAGCAGTTCTTC.

The chain recombines TRBV6-4 with TRBJ2-1; 9 bases match TRBD2. The ends lost 4 bases at V and 5 bases at J; junction bases unmatched: 6. Germline V gene lookup returns CDR1 MRHNA and CDR2 SNTAGT. This CDR3 comprises 15 residues. DNA of the CDR3: TGTGCCAGCAGTGTTGTTAGCGGGAGACACAATGAGCAGTTCTTC. Its protein is CASSVVSGRHNEQFF.

This clone has just a few counts. This rearrangement joins TRBV28 to TRBJ2-3, with unresolved D. This CDR3 has 18 amino acids. Germline lookup yields CDR1 MDHEN and CDR2 SYDVKM. With 1 base removed from V and 0 bases from J, the gap between germline ends came to 17 bases. CDR3: CASSLSTSVGVSTDTQYF. The CDR3 DNA reads TGTGCCAGCAGTTTATCTACCAGTGTAGGAGTAAGCACAGATACGCAGTATTTT.

The chain combines TRBV18 with TRBJ1-1; D call uncertain. V was trimmed by 3 bases and J by 1 base, leaving 9 bases between them. There are 14 residues in the CDR3. Germline V CDR1 and CDR2: KGHSH, LQKENI. The CDR3 bases are TGTGCCAGCTCACCCAGGCGGGAGAACACTGAAGCTTTCTTT. As protein: CASSPRRENTEAFF.

The chain links TRBV6-1 to TRBJ2-2; maybe TRBD2 (6 bases). The CDR3 contains 15 residues. In germline, CDR1 is MNHNS, CDR2 SASEGT. Trimming took off 1 base at V and 0 bases at J, with 6 bases between the two ends. CDR3 sequence reads: CASSEGLANTGELFF. DNA for the CDR3: TGTGCCAGCAGTGAAGGACTAGCGAACACCGGGGAGCTGTTTTTT.

The V call is TRBV7-7, the J call TRBJ1-5, with D possibly being TRBD1 (5 bases). This CDR3 has 13 residues. CDR1 SSHAT and CDR2 FNYEAQ come from the germline V gene (reference sequence). Trimming took 3 bases from V and 4 from J, leaving 7 bases between them. This CDR3 is CASSFDRNQPQHF. The CDR3 DNA reads TGTGCCAGCAGCTTTGACAGAAATCAGCCCCAGCATTTT.

The chain combines TRBV28 with TRBJ2-1, with a tentative D call TRBD2 (6 bases). The germline CDR1 and CDR2 sequences are MDHEN and SYDVKM. Trimming stripped 3 bases from V and 1 base from J, with 10 bases between. This CDR3 comprises 15 residues. The CDR3, as DNA: TGTGCCAGCAGTTTTGCGGGAATTTCCTACAATGAGCAGTTCTTC. Its protein product is CASSFAGISYNEQFF.

The CDR3 loop reads CASSGISGDSLYEQYF. The CDR3 DNA follows: TGTGCCAGTAGTGGAATCTCGGGGGACAGTCTCTACGAGCAGTACTTC. The chain joins TRBV19 to TRBJ2-7, with D tentatively TRBD1 (7 bases). V lost 5 bases and J 3 bases, leaving 20 bases between the germline ends. Germline V gene data show CDR1 as LNHDA and CDR2 as SQIVND (reference sequence). CDR3 size: 16 residues.

J is TRBJ1-5 and V is TRBV6-1; TRBD1 matches at 7 bases. CDR1 and CDR2 (germline): MNHNS, SASEGT. The CDR3 extends over 16 amino acids. V dropped 4 bases and J dropped 0; count of bases not matched to a gene: 6. CDR3 nucleotides: TGTGCCAGCAGTGCTGGGACAGAATATAGCAATCAGCCCCAGCATTTT. Its protein product is CASSAGTEYSNQPQHF.

The chain combines TRBV28 with TRBJ1-5, with 8 bases that match TRBD1. This CDR3 region has 14 residues. Trimming took 9 bases from V and 7 from J; bases not matched to a gene: 11. Germline lookup yields CDR1 MDHEN and CDR2 SYDVKM. CDR3 residues: CASSSGQGGQPQHF. In DNA form, the CDR3 reads TGTGCCAGTAGCTCCGGACAGGGCGGCCAGCCCCAGCATTTT. Full variable domain (missing parts from reference TRBV28 and TRBJ1-5): DVKVTQSSRYLVKRTGEKVFLECVQDMDHENMFWYRQDPGLGLRLIYFSYDVKMKEKGDIPEGYSVSREKKERFSLILESASTNQTSMYLCASSSGQGGQPQHFGDGTRLSIL.

The chain combines TRBV18 with TRBJ2-7; 10 nucleotides match TRBD1. J gave up 5 bases and V 0 bases, and 7 bases lay outside the gene matches. This CDR3 comprises 16 residues. In germline, CDR1 is KGHSH, CDR2 LQKENI. The CDR3 nucleotides are TGTGCCAGCTCACCACCGCGAGGACAGGGGGACGACGAGCAGTACTTC. Protein sequence: CASSPPRGQGDDEQYF.

The chain is built from TRBV7-9 and TRBJ2-1, with D possibly matching TRBD2 (6 bases). CDR1 SEHNR and CDR2 FQNEAQ come from the germline V gene (reference sequence). The CDR3 is 15 amino acids. Deletions cut 6 bases from V and 3 bases from J, with 15 bases between. The CDR3 here is CASRPRDFLYNEQFF. Here the CDR3 DNA reads TGTGCCAGCAGACCCCGGGACTTCCTCTACAATGAGCAGTTCTTC.

The chain is built from TRBV7-6 and TRBJ2-1; D not resolved. Trimming took 2 bases from V and 13 from J, leaving 15 bases between them. Germline CDR1 and CDR2: SGHVS and FNYEAQ. This CDR3 is built from 13 residues. The CDR3 region has the DNA TGTGCCAGCAGCTTAAACCTTCAAGGAGATCAGTTCTTC. This encodes CASSLNLQGDQFF.

The V call is TRBV7-3, the J call TRBJ2-3, with 12 bases that match TRBD2. The CDR3 consists of 15 residues. Per germline, CDR1 SGHTA and CDR2 FQGTGA. The junction had 4 bases not matched to a gene; V was cut back by 5 bases and J by 4 bases. In DNA form, the CDR3 reads TGTGCCAGCAGCGCTAGCGGGGGGGCAGCAGATACGCAGTATTTT. This encodes CASSASGGAADTQYF.

The chain links TRBV5-1 to TRBJ1-1, with D perhaps matching TRBD1 (5 bases). The germline gives CDR1 SGHRS, CDR2 YFSETQ. CDR3 size: 19 residues. V was trimmed by 4 bases and J by 4 bases, leaving 29 bases between them. The DNA of the CDR3 is TGCGCCAGCAGCCAACGAACGCGTCGGGGGGGGATTGTCGCCACTGAAGCTTTCTTT. Translation gives CASSQRTRRGGIVATEAFF.

This chain uses TRBV7-3 with TRBJ2-3; TRBD1 might be the D (5 bases). CDR1 is SGHTA, CDR2 FQGTGA, per germline. The CDR3 extends over 15 amino acids. Trimming pared 2 bases from V and 0 bases from J, leaving 9 bases between. The CDR3 region is CASSLGDRSTDTQYF. The CDR3 nucleotides read TGTGCCAGCAGCTTAGGCGACAGAAGCACAGATACGCAGTATTTT.

CDR3 protein: CASSLVFNTEAFF. The CDR3 DNA sequence: TGTGCCAGCAGCTTGGTCTTTAACACTGAAGCTTTCTTT. The rearrangement links TRBV5-6 to TRBJ1-1; D ambiguous. V shed 0 bases and J shed 2 bases, with 5 bases lying between them. Germline assignment: CDR1 SGHDT and CDR2 YYEEEE. The CDR3 is 13 amino acids.